This T cell receptor beta chain was documented in a study of blood T cell repertoires in COVID-19. Using immunoSEQ multiplex PCR, the repertoire was profiled, and TCRdb retains in-frame clones only, with some absent. The sample comprises over 90,000 clones, roughly 82% of which are singletons, and about 7% rests with the top ten. The TCR originated in a man between 50 and 59 years old with active or convalescent COVID-19. Sequenced sample: peripheral blood.

The CDR3 DNA reads as TGCAGCGTTGCTGGAGGGACGGAGAACACTGAAGCTTTCTTT. Its protein is CSVAGGTENTEAFF. The chain uses TRBV29-1 and TRBJ1-1; D is possibly TRBD1 (5 bases). CDR1 is SQVTM and CDR2 is ANQGSEA in the germline V gene. V lost 4 bases to trimming and J lost 1 base, with 13 bases between them. The CDR3 consists of 14 residues. Looking up the rest from reference TRBV29-1 and TRBJ1-1 gives the full variable domain: SAVISQKPSRDICQRGTSLTIQCQVDSQVTMMFWYRQQPGQSLTLIATANQGSEATYESGFVIDKFPISRPNLTFSTLTVSNMSPEDSSIYLCSVAGGTENTEAFFGQGTRLTVV.